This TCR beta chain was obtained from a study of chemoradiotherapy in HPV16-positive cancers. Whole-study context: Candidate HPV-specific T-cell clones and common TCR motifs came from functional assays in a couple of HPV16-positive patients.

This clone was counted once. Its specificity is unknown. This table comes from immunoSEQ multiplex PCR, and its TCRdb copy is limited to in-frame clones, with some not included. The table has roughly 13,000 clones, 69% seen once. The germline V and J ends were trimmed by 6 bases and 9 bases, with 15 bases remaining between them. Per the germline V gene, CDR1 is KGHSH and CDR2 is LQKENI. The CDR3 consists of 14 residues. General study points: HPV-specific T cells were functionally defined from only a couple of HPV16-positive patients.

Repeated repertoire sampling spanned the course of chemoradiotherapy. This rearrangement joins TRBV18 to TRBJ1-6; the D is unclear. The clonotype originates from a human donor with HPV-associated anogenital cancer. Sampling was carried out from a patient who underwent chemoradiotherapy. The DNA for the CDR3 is TGTGCCAGCTCTACGACCCACGAGGGTTCACCCCTCCACTTT. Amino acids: CASSTTHEGSPLHF.